These 32 T cell receptor beta chains originate from one sample sequenced in a study of cytomegalovirus exposure and HLA in healthy donors. The PCR ran on 60 Vbeta and 13 Jbeta primers. Method: immunoSEQ multiplex PCR; TCRdb's copy keeps in-frame clones and lacks some. Of about 250,000 clones in the sample, roughly 80% were seen once. The specimen sequenced was PBMCs. These receptors were taken from a girl between 2 and 10 years old in good health and CMV-seronegative.

The chain has TRBV19 and TRBJ1-1, with D perhaps TRBD1 (5 bases). CDR1 and CDR2 from the germline V gene are LNHDA and SQIVND (reference sequence). Trimming removed 9 bases at V and 0 bases at J, with 14 bases between. The CDR3 loop spans 14 amino acids. In nucleotides, the CDR3 is TGTGCCAGCCAGGCCTGGGGCATGAACACTGAAGCTTTCTTT. It yields the protein CASQAWGMNTEAFF.

V and J are TRBV9 and TRBJ2-7; 7 bases agree with TRBD1. Germline V lookup: CDR1 SGDLS, CDR2 YYNGEE. This CDR3 comprises 13 residues. With V trimmed by 3 bases and J by 6 bases, 6 bases remained unmatched. CDR3 amino acids: CASSATGTAEQYF. DNA of the CDR3: TGTGCCAGCAGCGCGACCGGGACAGCCGAGCAGTACTTC.

The chain joins TRBV27 to TRBJ1-1, with D possibly being TRBD1 (6 bases). Germline V gene sequence: CDR1 MNHEY, CDR2 SMNVEV (reference sequence). Between the trimmed V and J ends, which lost 2 bases and 3 bases, there was a span of 13 bases. The CDR3 sequence is 15 residues long. CDR3 coding DNA: TGTGCCAGCAGTTTAGCCATGCGGGGGCACACTGAAGCTTTCTTT. Its protein product is CASSLAMRGHTEAFF.

This clone was found once. This chain connects TRBV5-1 to TRBJ2-2, with 14 bases lining up with TRBD2. V was pared by 2 bases and J by 3 bases, with 9 bases of the junction left unmatched. Germline lookup yields CDR1 SGHRS and CDR2 YFSETQ. The CDR3 consists of 19 residues. Here the CDR3 reads CASSFLGLAGASDTGELFF. The CDR3 bases are TGCGCCAGCAGCTTTCTGGGACTAGCGGGAGCTTCGGACACCGGGGAGCTGTTTTTT.

CDR3 loop: CASSLDVSRGNEQFF. The CDR3 nucleotides are TGTGCCAGCAGCTTAGACGTATCCAGGGGGAATGAGCAGTTCTTC. The chain employs TRBV7-7 and TRBJ2-1; TRBD1 matches at 7 bases. The CDR3 contains 15 residues. V shed 1 base and J 7 bases; nucleotides not matched to a gene: 7. Per the germline V gene, CDR1 is SSHAT and CDR2 is FNYEAQ (reference sequence).

This clone turned up a few times. This sequence joins TRBV4-1 and TRBJ2-1, with a tentative D call TRBD1 (5 bases). V was clipped by 1 base and J by 4 bases, with 11 bases between them. The CDR3 sequence is 15 residues long. The germline V gene has CDR1 MGHRA and CDR2 YSYEKL. The CDR3 DNA reads as TGCGCCAGCAGCCAAGCCCCAGGGCGGTACAATGAGCAGTTCTTC. Translation gives CASSQAPGRYNEQFF.

The V and J genes are TRBV13 and TRBJ2-7; maybe TRBD2 (5 bases). The V end was cut by 3 bases, the J end by 2 bases, with 14 bases between. Per germline, CDR1 PRHDT and CDR2 FYEKMQ (reference sequence). The CDR3 is 15 amino acids. The CDR3 sequence: CASSLGRDGAYEQYF. The CDR3 nucleotides read TGTGCCAGCAGCTTGGGCCGCGACGGGGCCTACGAGCAGTACTTC.

About this clone: Germline is not matched at one junction end, which may reflect a read error. V gene TRBV7-9 combines with J gene TRBJ2-7, with 7 positions matching TRBD1. Germline V lookup: CDR1 SEHNR, CDR2 FQNEAQ (reference sequence). The CDR3 is 13 amino acids. The CDR3 is CSSSFDRDGEQYF. For the CDR3, the DNA is TGTTCCAGCAGTTTCGACAGGGATGGCGAGCAGTACTTC.

The chain has TRBV10-3 and TRBJ1-1, with a weak D call TRBD1 (5 bases). This CDR3 is 17 amino acids long. Trimming left V 11 bases short and J 0 bases short, with 25 bases between. From germline, CDR1 is ENHRY and CDR2 SYGVKD. The DNA for the CDR3 is TGTGCCGCCGATGATGGGGGGGGTCCTTCCATGAACACTGAAGCTTTCTTT. This encodes CAADDGGGPSMNTEAFF.

The chain combines TRBV5-4 with TRBJ1-5, with a possible D match to TRBD1 (5 bases). CDR3 length: 12 residues. Trimming left V 4 bases short and J 5 bases short, with 7 bases between. Germline CDR1 SGHNT, CDR2 YYREEE (reference sequence). In DNA, the CDR3 is TGTGCCAGCAGCATAGGGGATCAGCCCCAGCATTTT. It codes for CASSIGDQPQHF.

The chain has TRBV27 and TRBJ2-7, with 7 bases fitting TRBD2. This CDR3 contains 15 residues. The J segment lost 2 bases and the V segment lost 6 bases, leaving 10 bases of the junction unmatched. Per germline, CDR1 MNHEY and CDR2 SMNVEV (reference sequence). The CDR3 coding sequence is TGTGCCAGCAGGGAAGGGCCTAGCGGTACCTACGAGCAGTACTTC. As protein: CASREGPSGTYEQYF.

The chain joins TRBV5-8 to TRBJ1-5; 8 bases map to TRBD1. The V segment lost 4 bases and the J segment 5 bases; nucleotides outside the gene matches: 8. Germline V gene lookup returns CDR1 SGHTS and CDR2 YDEGEE. The CDR3 extends over 15 amino acids. CDR3 sequence (DNA): TGTGCCAGCAGCCCCTGGGGGACAGGTGATCAGCCCCAGCATTTT. It is translated as CASSPWGTGDQPQHF. Based on the CDR3 plus reference TRBV5-8 and TRBJ1-5, the full variable domain is EAGVTQSPTHLIKTRGQQATLRCSPISGHTSVYWYQQALGLGLQFLLWYDEGEERNRGNFPPRFSGRQFPNYSSELNVNALELEDSALYLCASSPWGTGDQPQHFGDGTRLSIL.

This clone came up a few times. The chain joins TRBV28 to TRBJ2-7; 8 bases fit TRBD1. This CDR3 spans 12 amino acids. CDR1 and CDR2 (germline): MDHEN, SYDVKM. The junction had 9 bases not matched to a gene; V was cut back by 5 bases and J by 12 bases. The CDR3 DNA reads TGTGCCAGCAGTCCCCTCCGCCAGGGGGCGTACTTC. It codes for CASSPLRQGAYF.

The rearrangement links TRBV13 to TRBJ2-2; possibly TRBD1 for D (5 bases). The CDR3 loop spans 12 amino acids. Trimming took off 6 bases at V and 7 bases at J, with 9 bases between the two ends. Germline values: CDR1 PRHDT, CDR2 FYEKMQ (reference sequence). CDR3 DNA sequence: TGTGCCAGCAGTTCAGGGTTCGGGGAGCTGTTTTTT. Protein sequence: CASSSGFGELFF.

The CDR3 region has the DNA TGCGCCAGCAGCTTGCAGATGACAGGGACCTACGAGCAGTACTTC. It specifies CASSLQMTGTYEQYF. V usage is TRBV5-1 and J usage is TRBJ2-7, with TRBD1 matching 7 bases. V trimming: 1 base; J trimming: 2 bases; junction bases outside the gene matches: 6. CDR1 is SGHRS, CDR2 YFSETQ, per germline. The CDR3 has 15 amino acids.

This clone was seen a single time. V and J are TRBV19 and TRBJ2-3; 9 bases match TRBD2. V was clipped by 0 bases and J by 6 bases; unmatched bases: 4. Per the germline V gene, CDR1 is LNHDA and CDR2 is SQIVND (reference sequence). This CDR3 is built from 15 residues. In nucleotides, the CDR3 is TGTGCCAGTAGTATAGATCTAGCGGGGACTGATACGCAGTATTTT. Translation: CASSIDLAGTDTQYF.

J is TRBJ1-1 and V is TRBV20-1; D unclear. The germline CDR1 and CDR2 sequences are DFQATT and SNEGSKA (reference sequence). The CDR3 has 11 amino acids. The CDR3 reads CTPGELTEAFF. The CDR3 DNA reads TGCACCCCGGGTGAGCTGACTGAAGCTTTCTTT.

This sequence joins TRBV18 and TRBJ1-1; 9 bases are a match to TRBD1. The J segment lost 2 bases and the V segment lost 6 bases, leaving 13 bases of the junction unmatched. The CDR3 length is 17 residues. CDR1 and CDR2 from the germline V gene are KGHSH and LQKENI. The CDR3 DNA follows: TGTGCCAGCTCCCCCCGGGGACAGGGCCGGGGTAACACTGAAGCTTTCTTT. Protein sequence: CASSPRGQGRGNTEAFF.

This sequence joins TRBV28 and TRBJ2-6; D perhaps matches TRBD1 (6 bases). Germline values: CDR1 MDHEN, CDR2 SYDVKM. There are 14 residues in the CDR3. Deletions cut 4 bases from V and 5 bases from J, with 9 bases between. CDR3 region: CASSSTGWANVLTF. In DNA form, the CDR3 reads TGTGCCAGCAGTTCCACAGGGTGGGCCAACGTCCTGACTTTC.

The V gene is TRBV2, the J gene TRBJ1-5; D is unresolved. The CDR3 is 14 amino acids. Trimming removed 3 bases from V and 4 bases from J, with 10 bases in between. Germline V gene lookup returns CDR1 SNHLY and CDR2 FYNNEI. The CDR3, as DNA: TGTGCCAGCAGTGACCGGACTATAAATCAGCCCCAGCATTTT. Its translation is CASSDRTINQPQHF.

This chain joins TRBV9 and TRBJ1-1; the D gene is possibly TRBD1 (5 bases). The germline V and J ends were trimmed by 0 bases and 4 bases, with 10 bases remaining between them. The length of the CDR3 is 14 residues. Germline V gene sequence: CDR1 SGDLS, CDR2 YYNGEE. CDR3 sequence (DNA): TGTGCCAGCAGCGTAGACGGGGGTTTCACTGAAGCTTTCTTT. Translating gives CASSVDGGFTEAFF.

CDR3 sequence: CASSSASGGASEQYF. The CDR3, as DNA: TGTGCCAGCAGCTCGGCGAGCGGGGGGGCCAGCGAGCAGTACTTC. The rearrangement joins TRBV7-2 to TRBJ2-5; 10 nucleotides line up with TRBD2. The J call could be wrong; TRBJ2-7 is a better fit for the DNA end. CDR1 and CDR2 from the germline V gene are SGHTA and FQGNSA. The CDR3 totals 15 residues.

J is TRBJ1-5 and V is TRBV6-1; TRBD1 aligns across 7 bases. Losses at the gene ends were 7 bases for V and 1 base for J; bases not matched to a gene: 7. The CDR3 contains 15 residues. In germline, CDR1 is MNHNS, CDR2 SASEGT. The DNA for the CDR3 is TGTGCCAGCAAGGAACAGGGGAAGAGCAATCAGCCCCAGCATTTT. Translated: CASKEQGKSNQPQHF.

The chain recombines TRBV28 with TRBJ2-1; the match to TRBD2 covers 15 bases. V shed 3 bases, J shed 8 bases, and the junction held 8 bases outside the gene matches. Germline CDR1 reads MDHEN; CDR2 reads SYDVKM. The CDR3 is made up of 17 amino acids. CDR3 loop: CASSFPSGTSGRYEQFF. CDR3 bases: TGTGCCAGCAGTTTTCCCTCCGGGACTAGCGGGAGGTATGAGCAGTTCTTC.

In its sample, this clone was seen once. V is TRBV6-5 and J is TRBJ2-7; 8 positions agree with TRBD1. Germline V gene sequence: CDR1 MNHEY, CDR2 SVGAGI. V shed 2 bases and J 6 bases; nucleotides not matched to a gene: 3. CDR3 length: 13 residues. The CDR3 coding sequence is TGTGCCAGCAGTTACGGGACAGGCTTCGAGCAGTACTTC. Protein: CASSYGTGFEQYF.

V usage is TRBV6-1 and J usage is TRBJ2-1; 8 bases line up with TRBD2. V lost 7 bases, J lost 6 bases, and 11 bases stayed unmatched. The germline V gene encodes CDR1 MNHNS and CDR2 SASEGT. The length of the CDR3 is 15 residues. The CDR3 DNA follows: TGTGCCAGCAAAATAAGGCTAGCGGGCTTCAATGAGCAGTTCTTC. It is translated as CASKIRLAGFNEQFF.

The chain joins TRBV7-3 to TRBJ2-3, with 9 bases aligning to TRBD2. The CDR3 spans 18 residues. Germline loops: CDR1 SGHTA, CDR2 FQGTGA. With V trimmed by 5 bases and J by 3 bases, 15 bases remained unmatched. The CDR3 DNA reads as TGTGCCAGCAGCCCCACGTTTGGGCGGGGGGGCCGTACAGATACGCAGTATTTT. Protein product: CASSPTFGRGGRTDTQYF.

The DNA of the CDR3 is TGCGCCAGCAGCTCGGGGACAGGGAGAAGCTCCTACAATGAGCAGTTCTTC. It encodes CASSSGTGRSSYNEQFF. This chain uses TRBV5-1 with TRBJ2-1, with 9 bases aligning to TRBD1. The length of the CDR3 is 17 residues. Trimming at V came to 3 bases and at J to 0 bases, leaving 7 bases not matched to a gene. CDR1 and CDR2 from the germline V gene are SGHRS and YFSETQ.

The chain joins TRBV30 to TRBJ2-7, with 10 bases identical to TRBD2. The CDR3 is 14 amino acids. The junction had 4 bases not matched to a gene; V was cut back by 3 bases and J by 2 bases. Germline loops: CDR1 GTSNPN, CDR2 SVGIG (reference sequence). CDR3 bases: TGTGCCTGGAGACCTAGCGGGAGAACCTACGAGCAGTACTTC. Its protein is CAWRPSGRTYEQYF.

The chain links TRBV11-2 to TRBJ2-1, with 7 bases fitting TRBD2. After removal of 1 base from V and 3 bases from J, the junction contained 6 bases not matched to a gene. The CDR3 totals 16 residues. Germline V gene lookup returns CDR1 SGHAT and CDR2 FQNNGV. The CDR3 here is CASSLGLAAHYNEQFF. In DNA, the CDR3 is TGTGCCAGCAGCTTAGGGCTAGCGGCCCACTACAATGAGCAGTTCTTC.

The chain employs TRBV27 and TRBJ1-2, with 7 bases fitting TRBD1. V lost 5 bases to trimming and J lost 6 bases; unmatched junction nucleotides: 6. The CDR3 runs 13 residues. Germline V CDR1 and CDR2: MNHEY, SMNVEV (reference sequence). The CDR3 here is CASSAKQGNGYTF. CDR3 nucleotides: TGTGCCAGCAGTGCAAAACAGGGGAATGGCTACACCTTC.

The chain recombines TRBV5-1 with TRBJ2-7; 7 bases map to TRBD1. The V segment lost 6 bases and the J segment 5 bases; nucleotides outside the gene matches: 11. Germline CDR1 and CDR2: SGHRS and YFSETQ. CDR3 size: 14 residues. The CDR3, as DNA: TGCGCCAGCACCCCGGGAACAGGGGTCCACGAGCAGTACTTC. As protein: CASTPGTGVHEQYF.